A selection of T cell receptor beta chains follows, all from one sample in a study of shared clonotypes between healthy human individuals. Generated by immunoSEQ multiplex PCR, the TCRdb table keeps only in-frame clones and is missing some. The table includes about 2.3 million clones, around 93% detected once. The source material was naive CD4+ T cells from PBMCs. The receptors here all came from a young man in good health. Some clones in this sample may be carry-over from other donors' samples. Both conserved end residues are part of each CDR3. Fields, in order: J gene, D gene, clone size, V gene, CDR3 DNA, CDR3 protein. The D gene is left open where the match is weak. A row's size may be missing; if present it is once, few, many or a size class.

J: TRBJ2-3; D: .; size: .; V: TRBV28; DNA: TGTGCCAGCAGACCCTGGACTATAACAGATACGCAGTATTTT; CDR3: CASRPWTITDTQYF
J: TRBJ1-1; D: .; size: few; V: TRBV5-4; DNA: TGTGCCAGCAGCAGAATAGACAGGAACACTGAAGCTTTCTTT; CDR3: CASSRIDRNTEAFF
J: TRBJ1-2; D: .; size: .; V: TRBV18; DNA: TGTGCCAGCTCACCGGGGAGGGCTACCTATGGCTACACCTTC; CDR3: CASSPGRATYGYTF
J: TRBJ2-2; D: .; size: .; V: TRBV29-1; DNA: TGCAGCGCTGAAAGGGGCACCGGGGAGCTGTTTTTT; CDR3: CSAERGTGELFF
J: TRBJ2-4; D: .; size: .; V: TRBV2; DNA: TGTGCCAGCAATTGGGAAGAGGGGAACGCCAAAAACATTCAGTACTTC; CDR3: CASNWEEGNAKNIQYF
J: TRBJ2-1; D: .; size: .; V: TRBV30; DNA: TGTGCCTGGAGTACGGTGTTAGCCTACAATGAGCAGTTCTTC; CDR3: CAWSTVLAYNEQFF
J: TRBJ2-5; D: .; size: .; V: TRBV6-6; DNA: TGTGCCAGCAGCCCTCGAGAGGGGGTAGAGACCCAGTACTTC; CDR3: CASSPREGVETQYF
J: TRBJ2-1; D: .; size: .; V: TRBV13; DNA: TGTGCCAGCAGCTTAGTGGGGGGCAGGGAGCAGTTCTTC; CDR3: CASSLVGGREQFF
J: TRBJ2-2; D: TRBD1; size: .; V: TRBV9; DNA: TGTGCCAGCAGCGTAGAGGAGAGACAGGGGGCCGCCGGGGAGCTGTTTTTT; CDR3: CASSVEERQGAAGELFF
J: TRBJ2-2; D: .; size: once; V: TRBV7-3; DNA: TGTGCCAGCAGCCCCCTGCGAAACACCGGGGAGCTGTTTTTT; CDR3: CASSPLRNTGELFF
J: TRBJ2-4; D: .; size: .; V: TRBV5-1; DNA: TGCGCCAGCAGCTCGGTGGGGCCCCCCGTGGGCAAAAACATTCAGTACTTC; CDR3: CASSSVGPPVGKNIQYF
J: TRBJ2-3; D: .; size: few; V: TRBV7-2; DNA: TGTGCCAGCAGCTTAGGGTTCACAGATACGCAGTATTTT; CDR3: CASSLGFTDTQYF
J: TRBJ1-5; D: TRBD1; size: .; V: TRBV2; DNA: TGTGCCAGCAGCGGGACAGGTCCTAGCAATCAGCCCCAGCATTTT; CDR3: CASSGTGPSNQPQHF
J: TRBJ2-3; D: TRBD2; size: .; V: TRBV7-9; DNA: TGTGCCACAGATCCAGCGGGGAGCACAGATACGCAGTATTTT; CDR3: CATDPAGSTDTQYF
J: TRBJ2-7; D: TRBD1; size: .; V: TRBV7-9; DNA: TGTGCCAGCAGCTTAGCTAAAACAGGGGTCGAGCAGTACTTC; CDR3: CASSLAKTGVEQYF
J: TRBJ2-3; D: .; size: once; V: TRBV5-1; DNA: TGCGCCAGCAGCAAGTCGATCGTGAGCACAGATACGCAGTATTTT; CDR3: CASSKSIVSTDTQYF
J: TRBJ2-6; D: .; size: .; V: TRBV19; DNA: TGTGCCAGTAGACGCCCCACCTCCTCTGGGGCCAACGTCCTGACTTTC; CDR3: CASRRPTSSGANVLTF
J: TRBJ2-6; D: TRBD1; size: .; V: TRBV11-2; DNA: TGTGCCAGCAGCTCACAGGGGGCTGGGGCCAACGTCCTGACTTTC; CDR3: CASSSQGAGANVLTF
J: TRBJ2-1; D: TRBD1; size: .; V: TRBV7-9; DNA: TGTGCCAGCAGCTTACGAGGGGGCGCGAGCAATGAGCAGTTCTTC; CDR3: CASSLRGGASNEQFF
J: TRBJ2-7; D: TRBD2; size: .; V: TRBV6-5; DNA: TGTGCCAGCAGCGAGACTAGCGGGAGGGCGCGGCAGTACTTC; CDR3: CASSETSGRARQYF
J: TRBJ1-3; D: .; size: .; V: TRBV11-2; DNA: TGTGCCAGCAGCGGGCGGGACACCAAGACGGGAAACACCATATATTTT; CDR3: CASSGRDTKTGNTIYF
J: TRBJ2-7; D: TRBD1; size: once; V: TRBV5-1; DNA: TGCGCCAGCAGCTTGGGTGAGGGGGCGGGCGAGCAGTACTTC; CDR3: CASSLGEGAGEQYF
J: TRBJ2-3; D: .; size: .; V: TRBV9; DNA: TGTGCCAGCAGCGTCTCCGGGGGAGATACGCAGTATTTT; CDR3: CASSVSGGDTQYF
J: TRBJ1-4; D: .; size: .; V: TRBV5-4; DNA: TGTGCCAGCAGCGTCAGACAGGCCTTCAATGAAAAACTGTTTTTT; CDR3: CASSVRQAFNEKLFF
J: TRBJ1-1; D: .; size: few; V: TRBV5-1; DNA: TGCGCCAGCAGCCACGCGAACACTGAAGCTTTCTTT; CDR3: CASSHANTEAFF
J: TRBJ1-5; D: .; size: .; V: TRBV2; DNA: TGTGCCAGCAGTGACTCGGAGGGTCAGCCCCAGCATTTT; CDR3: CASSDSEGQPQHF
J: TRBJ1-2; D: .; size: .; V: TRBV7-9; DNA: TGTGCCAGCAGCGGAACGGGCCTCACGGCGCTCCGTGGCTACACCTTC; CDR3: CASSGTGLTALRGYTF
J: TRBJ2-2; D: TRBD2; size: .; V: TRBV9; DNA: TGTGCCAGCAGCGTCACGCTAACTAGCGGGAGTGGAATCGGGGAGCTGTTTTTT; CDR3: CASSVTLTSGSGIGELFF
J: TRBJ2-7; D: .; size: once; V: TRBV14; DNA: TGTGCCAGCAGCCTAGGAGGGCCGGATGCCGGCTACGAGCAGTACTTC; CDR3: CASSLGGPDAGYEQYF
J: TRBJ2-5; D: TRBD1; size: once; V: TRBV15; DNA: TGTGCCACCAGCAGCCGGACAGGGGCGGGTGAGACCCAGTACTTC; CDR3: CATSSRTGAGETQYF
J: TRBJ1-1; D: .; size: .; V: TRBV2; DNA: TGTGCCAGCAGTAGGAATCGGGTAGGTGACACTGAAGCTTTCTTT; CDR3: CASSRNRVGDTEAFF
J: TRBJ2-7; D: .; size: .; V: TRBV5-4; DNA: TGTGCCAGCAGCCCCCGAGGGGGGATGTGGTACGAGCAGTACTTC; CDR3: CASSPRGGMWYEQYF
J: TRBJ2-7; D: .; size: .; V: TRBV10-3; DNA: TGTGCCACCCGGGGTAGCGGCCCCTACGAGCAGTACTTC; CDR3: CATRGSGPYEQYF
J: TRBJ2-7; D: TRBD2; size: .; V: TRBV7-2; DNA: TGTGCCAGCAGCTTAGATTTACTAGCGGTCGAGCAGTACTTC; CDR3: CASSLDLLAVEQYF
J: TRBJ1-5; D: .; size: .; V: TRBV6-5; DNA: TGTGCCAGCAGTTTAAATCCGAATCAGCCCCAGCATTTT; CDR3: CASSLNPNQPQHF
J: TRBJ2-3; D: .; size: .; V: TRBV4-2; DNA: TGTGCCAGCAGCCGGCGATTGAGCGGAGAGGGGGATACGCAGTATTTT; CDR3: CASSRRLSGEGDTQYF
J: TRBJ2-3; D: .; size: .; V: TRBV5-6; DNA: TGTGCCAGCAGCTTGGGTTTAAGGCAGGAAAGCACAGATACGCAGTATTTT; CDR3: CASSLGLRQESTDTQYF
J: TRBJ2-7; D: TRBD2; size: .; V: TRBV10-3; DNA: TGTGCCATCAGGGGAGGCGGGAGTACCTACGAGCAGTACTTC; CDR3: CAIRGGGSTYEQYF
J: TRBJ2-7; D: .; size: .; V: TRBV5-4; DNA: TGTGCCAGCAGCTCCGGGCAGGGCAGTGCCTACGAGCAGTACTTC; CDR3: CASSSGQGSAYEQYF
J: TRBJ1-1; D: .; size: .; V: TRBV18; DNA: TGTGCCAGCTCGCCGGGCCCCGGGGACACTGAAGCTTTCTTT; CDR3: CASSPGPGDTEAFF
J: TRBJ2-2; D: .; size: .; V: TRBV7-6; DNA: TGTGCCAGCAGCTTAGTTCCCCAAATTTCGGGGGAGAAAAACACCGGGGAGCTGTTTTTT; CDR3: CASSLVPQISGEKNTGELFF
J: TRBJ1-2; D: .; size: .; V: TRBV7-9; DNA: TGTGCCAGCAGCTTAGAAGGAAGACTTCACTATGGCTACACCTTC; CDR3: CASSLEGRLHYGYTF
J: TRBJ2-7; D: .; size: .; V: TRBV7-9; DNA: TGTGCCAGCAGCTTAGTGTATCGCGGAGCTTACGAGCAGTACTTC; CDR3: CASSLVYRGAYEQYF
J: TRBJ1-2; D: .; size: .; V: TRBV11-2; DNA: TGTGCCAGCAGCTTACCCGGGACACGGAACTATGGCTACACCTTC; CDR3: CASSLPGTRNYGYTF
J: TRBJ1-2; D: .; size: .; V: TRBV29-1; DNA: TGCAGCGCCACCTCAAATGCAGATACTAACTATGGCTACACCTTC; CDR3: CSATSNADTNYGYTF
J: TRBJ2-1; D: TRBD1; size: .; V: TRBV5-4; DNA: TGTGCCAGCAGCTTGGAGGCCAGGGGGTCCTACAATGAGCAGTTCTTC; CDR3: CASSLEARGSYNEQFF
J: TRBJ2-7; D: TRBD1; size: .; V: TRBV18; DNA: TGTGCCAGCTCGCAAAGACAGGGGGTTTACGAGCAGTACTTC; CDR3: CASSQRQGVYEQYF
J: TRBJ1-4; D: TRBD1; size: .; V: TRBV4-1; DNA: TGCGCCAGCAGCCTAACAGGGGTGACTAATGAAAAACTGTTTTTT; CDR3: CASSLTGVTNEKLFF
J: TRBJ1-5; D: .; size: .; V: TRBV28; DNA: TGTGCCAGCAGTCCCGGGACACCAGGTCAGCTCCAGCATTTT; CDR3: CASSPGTPGQLQHF
J: TRBJ2-1; D: TRBD2; size: .; V: TRBV19; DNA: TGTGCCAGTACCACGACTAGCGGGGGGACCTACAATGAGCAGTTCTTC; CDR3: CASTTTSGGTYNEQFF
J: TRBJ2-2; D: .; size: .; V: TRBV15; DNA: TGTGCCACCAGCAGAGGTGGCCCCGGGGAGCTGTTTTTT; CDR3: CATSRGGPGELFF
J: TRBJ2-3; D: .; size: .; V: TRBV18; DNA: TGTGCCAGCTCACCTCAGGGAACTAGCACAGATACGCAGTATTTT; CDR3: CASSPQGTSTDTQYF
J: TRBJ1-2; D: .; size: .; V: TRBV5-5; DNA: TGTGCCAGCAGCTTGGGACAGGATAACTATGGCTACACCTTC; CDR3: CASSLGQDNYGYTF
J: TRBJ1-1; D: .; size: once; V: TRBV27; DNA: TGTGCCAGCAGTTTACCGGCAGGACACGTAATGGGGGGCACTGAAGCTTTCTTT; CDR3: CASSLPAGHVMGGTEAFF
J: TRBJ1-4; D: .; size: .; V: TRBV28; DNA: TGTGCCAGCAGGCGGCCGGGCAGCTCATTAGCGGTTGAAAAACTGTTTTTT; CDR3: CASRRPGSSLAVEKLFF
J: TRBJ2-7; D: TRBD1; size: .; V: TRBV6-6; DNA: TGTGCCAGCAGTACTAGGGACAGCTACGAGCAGTACTTC; CDR3: CASSTRDSYEQYF
J: TRBJ2-3; D: TRBD2; size: .; V: TRBV5-1; DNA: TGCGCCAGCAGCTTGTACCAAGCGGGAACCACAGATACGCAGTATTTT; CDR3: CASSLYQAGTTDTQYF
J: TRBJ1-3; D: TRBD1; size: .; V: TRBV25-1; DNA: TGTGCCAGCAGCCGACAGGGCGATCACTCTGGAAACACCATATATTTT; CDR3: CASSRQGDHSGNTIYF
J: TRBJ2-1; D: TRBD2; size: .; V: TRBV7-8; DNA: TGTGCCAGCAGCTTAGCTAGCGGGGTTTCCTACAATGAGCAGTTCTTC; CDR3: CASSLASGVSYNEQFF
J: TRBJ1-3; D: .; size: .; V: TRBV28; DNA: TGTGCCAGCAGTTTTCGGCACACCATATATTTT; CDR3: CASSFRHTIYF